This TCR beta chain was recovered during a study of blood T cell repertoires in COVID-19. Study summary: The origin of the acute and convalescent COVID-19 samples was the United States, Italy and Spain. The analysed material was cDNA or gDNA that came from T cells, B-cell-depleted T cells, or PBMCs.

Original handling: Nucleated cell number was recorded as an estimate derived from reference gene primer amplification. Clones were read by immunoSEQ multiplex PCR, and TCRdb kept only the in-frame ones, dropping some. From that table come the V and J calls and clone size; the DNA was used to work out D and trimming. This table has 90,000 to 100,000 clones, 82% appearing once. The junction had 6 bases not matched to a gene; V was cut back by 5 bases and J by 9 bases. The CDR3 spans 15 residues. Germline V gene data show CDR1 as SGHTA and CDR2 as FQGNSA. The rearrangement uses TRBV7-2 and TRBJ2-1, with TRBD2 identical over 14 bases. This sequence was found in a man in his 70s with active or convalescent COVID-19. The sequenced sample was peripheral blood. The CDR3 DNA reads TGTGCCAGCAGCACACGGACTAGCGGGGGGCCTGAGCAGTTCTTC. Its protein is CASSTRTSGGPEQFF.